What follows are 9 T cell receptor beta chains derived from one specimen sequenced in a study of shared clonotypes between healthy human individuals. Naive CD8 populations comprised CD45RO-negative cells positively selected for CCR7, excluding terminally differentiated effector memory CD45RA+ cells. Here immunoSEQ multiplex PCR was the method, and the copy in TCRdb shows in-frame clones only, minus some. The repertoire includes about 800,000 clones, 96% of them detected once, and about 0.22% sits in the top ten. Input material: naive CD8+ T cells sorted from blood. Every receptor here comes from a man under 40 in good health.

This rearrangement joins TRBV7-3 to TRBJ1-1; D gene unclear. This CDR3 spans 13 amino acids. Germline V gene sequence: CDR1 SGHTA, CDR2 FQGTGA. V was cut by 5 bases and J by 0 bases, with 7 bases left in between. CDR3 region: CASSLTVNTEAFF. DNA for the CDR3: TGTGCCAGCAGCCTGACGGTGAACACTGAAGCTTTCTTT.

This sequence joins TRBV27 and TRBJ2-5; 7 bases map to TRBD1. Germline-derived CDR1 and CDR2 are MNHEY and SMNVEV (reference sequence). The CDR3 contains 15 residues. The trim removed 5 bases at V and 4 bases at J, leaving 10 bases unmatched. The CDR3 region is CASSGVVSGGETQYF. The CDR3, as DNA: TGTGCCAGCAGTGGGGTGGTTTCAGGGGGAGAGACCCAGTACTTC.

This chain joins TRBV10-2 and TRBJ2-7; perhaps TRBD1 as D (6 bases). There are 12 residues in the CDR3. Germline V gene data show CDR1 as WSHSY and CDR2 as SAAADI. The CDR3 DNA follows: TGCGCGGGACAAGGGGAAGGGGACGAGCAGTACTTC. This gives the protein CAGQGEGDEQYF.

This sequence joins TRBV27 and TRBJ2-1; tentative D call: TRBD2 (5 bases). The CDR3 runs to 13 residues. Trimming left V 7 bases short and J 8 bases short, with 15 bases between. Germline loops: CDR1 MNHEY, CDR2 SMNVEV (reference sequence). The CDR3 loop is CASTQREMDEQFF. The DNA for the CDR3 is TGTGCCAGCACACAAAGGGAGATGGATGAGCAGTTCTTC.

In this sample, this clone turned up once. The gene calls are TRBV11-2 and TRBJ2-1, with 7 positions matching TRBD1. Germline CDR1 and CDR2: SGHAT and FQNNGV. The trim removed 0 bases at V and 8 bases at J, leaving 4 bases unmatched. This CDR3 spans 14 amino acids. This chain's CDR3 is CASSLDTGADEQFF. The DNA for the CDR3 is TGTGCCAGCAGCTTAGATACAGGGGCCGATGAGCAGTTCTTC.

V is TRBV4-1 and J is TRBJ2-3; the match to TRBD2 covers 10 bases. Trimming cost V 0 bases and J 0 bases; bases outside gene matches: 12. Germline loops: CDR1 MGHRA, CDR2 YSYEKL. CDR3 size: 20 residues. The CDR3 DNA follows: TGCGCCAGCAGCCAAGAATTCCTAGCGGGAGAAGGGACTAGCACAGATACGCAGTATTTT. Encoded protein: CASSQEFLAGEGTSTDTQYF.

DNA of the CDR3: TGTGCCAGCAGTTTTTCACACGATAGCACAGATACGCAGTATTTT. Translated, it gives CASSFSHDSTDTQYF. The chain joins TRBV28 to TRBJ2-3; D gene ambiguous. The germline V gene encodes CDR1 MDHEN and CDR2 SYDVKM. The length of the CDR3 is 15 residues. Between the trimmed V and J ends, which lost 3 bases and 0 bases, there was a span of 10 bases.

The CDR3 DNA sequence: TGTGCCAGCAGTCAAGGACTTCGGTACCTCACCGGGGAGCTGTTTTTT. Translating it yields CASSQGLRYLTGELFF. The chain uses TRBV27 and TRBJ2-2, with TRBD2 as a possible D gene (5 bases). Trimming took off 5 bases at V and 4 bases at J, with 17 bases between the two ends. From germline, CDR1 is MNHEY and CDR2 SMNVEV (reference sequence). The CDR3 has 16 amino acids.

V is TRBV28 and J is TRBJ1-1; tentative D call: TRBD1 (6 bases). CDR1 and CDR2 from the germline V gene are MDHEN and SYDVKM. Trimming pared 3 bases from V and 2 bases from J, leaving 16 bases between. This CDR3 comprises 16 residues. The chain's CDR3 is CASSFQAGGGNTEAFF. Written as DNA, the CDR3 is TGTGCCAGCAGTTTTCAGGCGGGAGGGGGAAACACTGAAGCTTTCTTT.